Below are 10 T cell receptor beta chains sequenced from a single sample in a study of T cells in Graves' hyperthyroidism and ophthalmopathy (dated by TCRdb to the late 2010s). To prepare the library, multiplex PCR was applied. TCRdb lists the instrument as Illumina HiSeq 2000. TCR beta CDR3 regions were amplified from RNA transcripts. The TCR CDR3 was subjected to a first round of RT-PCR using the HTBI primer set and the Qiagen OneStep RT-PCR kit. TCRdb reprocessed the public reads (quality trimming at Q25 with fastp, clone calling with MiXCR) and kept in-frame beta chains. Identical CDR3 protein sequences are pooled into one entry, listed with their most common genes and DNA. This sample has 300,000 to 450,000 distinct CDR3 sequences in its table, and roughly 18% of those were observed once. The top ten clones comprise roughly 16% of the sample. The sample taken for sequencing was blood. The source is a woman in her forties with Graves' ophthalmopathy.

Many counts were recorded for this clonotype. For the CDR3, the DNA is TGCAGCGTTGAAGGACTAGCGGGAGAGGGCACCGGGGAGCTGTTTTTT. Amino acid sequence: CSVEGLAGEGTGELFF. V and J are TRBV29-1 and TRBJ2-2; TRBD2 agrees at 12 bases. The CDR3 totals 16 residues. Trimming cost V 1 base and J 4 bases; bases outside gene matches: 4. Germline values: CDR1 SQVTM, CDR2 ANQGSEA.

This clonotype was counted ten times or more. The gene calls are TRBV7-2 and TRBJ2-2, with 7 nucleotides matching TRBD2. J lost 6 bases, V lost 3 bases, and 7 bases had no gene match. The germline gives CDR1 SGHTA, CDR2 FQGNSA. There are 15 residues in the CDR3. The DNA of the CDR3 is TGTGCCAGCAGCTTGTTGGGGGGGTATGCCGGGGAGCTGTTTTTT. This translates into CASSLLGGYAGELFF. The entire variable domain, with the rest obtained from reference TRBV7-2 and TRBJ2-2, is as follows: GAGVSQSPSNKVTEKGKDVELRCDPISGHTALYWYRQSLGQGLEFLIYFQGNSAPDKSGLPSDRFSAERTGGSVSTLTIQRTQQEDSAVYLCASSLLGGYAGELFFGEGSRLTVL.

In its sample, this clonotype was seen once. This CDR3 fails to terminate in the conserved phenylalanine or tryptophan, so it likely reflects a read error. The chain has TRBV15 and TRBJ1-3; TRBD1 might be the D (5 bases). CDR3 length: 17 residues. Germline loops: CDR1 LNHNV, CDR2 YYDKDF (reference sequence). Trimming left V 3 bases short and J 0 bases short, with 15 bases between. CDR3: CATSSDEDTFSGNTIYL. CDR3 coding DNA: TGTGCCACCAGCAGCGATGAGGACACCTTCTCTGGAAACACCATATATCTT.

This clonotype was counted at least ten times. This chain's CDR3 is CSVEGVTTEAFF. The CDR3 bases are TGCAGCGTTGAAGGTGTGACAACCGAAGCTTTCTTT. This sequence joins TRBV29-1 and TRBJ1-1; no definite D call. CDR3 length equals 12 residues. V was cut by 1 base and J by 8 bases, with 11 bases left in between. Looked up from germline, CDR1 is SQVTM and CDR2 is ANQGSEA.

This clonotype was recorded at least ten times. V and J are TRBV12-3 or TRBV12-4 and TRBJ1-2; the D is unclear. V was clipped by 5 bases and J by 3 bases, with 10 bases between them. The CDR3 spans 13 residues. CDR3 bases: TGTGCCAGCAGTCCCTTCCCGGACTATGGCTACACCTTC. This encodes CASSPFPDYGYTF.

This clonotype was seen at least ten times. The chain is built from TRBV5-4 and TRBJ1-1; D not resolved. The CDR3 loop spans 16 amino acids. Trimming took off 5 bases at V and 6 bases at J, with 23 bases between the two ends. Germline V gene sequence: CDR1 SGHNT, CDR2 YYREEE (reference sequence). CDR3 in amino acids: CASSSSPSVLGAEAFF. The CDR3 region has the DNA TGTGCCAGCAGTTCTTCCCCAAGTGTTCTGGGCGCTGAAGCTTTCTTT.

Many counts were recorded for this clonotype. V usage is TRBV28 and J usage is TRBJ2-7; perhaps D is TRBD1 or TRBD2 (5 bases each). The CDR3 loop spans 14 amino acids. Germline assignment: CDR1 MDHEN and CDR2 SYDVKM. Trimming removed 11 bases at V and 3 bases at J, with 20 bases between. The CDR3 coding sequence is TGTGCCTCCTCCCTGGGGGATATCAACTACGAGCAGTACTTC. Translating it yields CASSLGDINYEQYF.

There are many counts of this clonotype. The chain recombines TRBV27 with TRBJ2-7; D not resolved. Germline V gene data show CDR1 as MNHEY and CDR2 as SMNVEV (reference sequence). There are 13 residues in the CDR3. The ends were cut back, 1 base at V and 4 bases at J, with 8 bases in the middle. The CDR3 DNA reads TGTGCCAGCAGTTTATACCCAGGATACGAGCAGTACTTC. Translating gives CASSLYPGYEQYF.

This clonotype appeared many times. This rearrangement joins TRBV28 to TRBJ2-7, with D maybe TRBD1 (7 bases). The CDR3 spans 13 residues. Germline CDR1 MDHEN, CDR2 SYDVKM. Trimming took 6 bases from V and 4 from J, leaving 13 bases between them. The CDR3: CASRETGRYEQYF. The CDR3 bases are TGTGCCAGCAGAGAGACAGGGAGGTACGAGCAGTACTTC.

Many counts were recorded for this clonotype. The chain carries TRBV6-5 and TRBJ2-5, with D perhaps TRBD2 (6 bases). CDR3 length equals 15 residues. From germline, CDR1 is MNHEY and CDR2 SVGAGI. Between the trimmed V and J ends, which lost 4 bases and 3 bases, there was a span of 15 bases. The CDR3 DNA is TGTGCCAGCAGTTCCTTGAGACTAGTCGAAGAGACCCAGTACTTC. Amino acid sequence: CASSSLRLVEETQYF.